Each of the 18 T cell receptor beta chains below was sequenced from the same sample in a study of OX40 agonist ivuxolimab in advanced cancers. Sequencing used immunoSEQ multiplex PCR; TCRdb keeps in-frame clones, though not all of them. The sample includes some 7,500 clones, 87% of them seen just once. Source: CD4+ or CD8+ T cells sorted from blood, taken in a trial of the OX40 agonist ivuxolimab. These TCRs come from an adult with an advanced solid tumor such as melanoma, head and neck, liver or kidney cancer.

The V call is TRBV4-2, the J call TRBJ2-5; D possibly corresponds to TRBD2 (7 bases). This CDR3 has 18 amino acids. The germline V and J ends were trimmed by 0 bases and 4 bases, with 21 bases remaining between them. CDR1 and CDR2 (germline): LGHNA, YNFKEQ. CDR3 in DNA: TGTGCCAGCAGCCAAGATCCCATGGAGCGGGGAGGGGGAGAGACCCAGTACTTC. The encoded protein is CASSQDPMERGGGETQYF.

The CDR3 bases are TGCAGCGTTGAAGAGGGGCGGGAGTGGACAGATACGCAGTATTTT. This codes for CSVEEGREWTDTQYF. The chain is built from TRBV29-1 and TRBJ2-3; 7 bases line up with TRBD2. The germline V gene has CDR1 SQVTM and CDR2 ANQGSEA. V was clipped by 0 bases and J by 3 bases; unmatched bases: 6. The CDR3 extends over 15 amino acids.

This chain joins TRBV27 and TRBJ1-1, with D possibly TRBD1 on 5 matching bases. This CDR3 comprises 14 residues. V was cut by 1 base and J by 5 bases, with 11 bases left in between. Germline V gene data show CDR1 as MNHEY and CDR2 as SMNVEV (reference sequence). CDR3 nucleotide sequence: TGTGCCAGCAGTTTATGGGGGGGGAGGACTGAAGCTTTCTTT. It codes for CASSLWGGRTEAFF.

This sequence joins TRBV9 and TRBJ2-1; 12 nucleotides line up with TRBD2. Germline V CDR1 and CDR2: SGDLS, YYNGEE. The CDR3 runs to 17 residues. J gave up 0 bases and V 4 bases, and 5 bases lay outside the gene matches. This CDR3 is CASSFTTSGSSYNEQFF. The DNA for the CDR3 is TGTGCCAGCAGCTTTACGACTAGCGGGAGCTCCTACAATGAGCAGTTCTTC.

This CDR3 is CASSRVGPGSPQHF. CDR3 bases: TGTGCCAGCAGTAGGGTGGGCCCAGGTTCGCCCCAGCATTTT. V and J are TRBV25-1 and TRBJ1-5, with D uncertain. Trimming removed 5 bases at V and 9 bases at J, with 17 bases between. CDR3 length equals 14 residues. Germline CDR1 is MGHDK and CDR2 is SYGVNS. Full variable domain (rest looked up from reference TRBV25-1 and TRBJ1-5): EADIYQTPRYLVIGTGKKITLECSQTMGHDKMYWYQQDPGMELHLIHYSYGVNSTEKGDLSSESTVSRIRTEHFPLTLESARPSHTSQYLCASSRVGPGSPQHFGDGTRLSIL.

The gene calls are TRBV18 and TRBJ2-1; D ambiguous. The length of the CDR3 is 15 residues. Trimming shortened V by 0 bases and J by 6 bases, and 12 bases separated the two germline ends. The germline gives CDR1 KGHSH, CDR2 LQKENI. The CDR3 is CASSPPGWGSNEQFF. As DNA, the CDR3 is TGTGCCAGCTCACCACCGGGGTGGGGTTCCAATGAGCAGTTCTTC.

The V call is TRBV5-1, the J call TRBJ2-7; 10 bases match TRBD2. From germline, CDR1 is SGHRS and CDR2 YFSETQ. The CDR3 is made up of 14 amino acids. After removal of 3 bases from V and 0 bases from J, the junction contained 0 bases not matched to a gene. The CDR3 DNA sequence: TGCGCCAGCAGCTCTAGCGGGAGCTCCTACGAGCAGTACTTC. As protein: CASSSSGSSYEQYF.

This clone was found a few times. This chain uses TRBV27 with TRBJ2-1; the D gene is possibly TRBD2 (5 bases). Trimming removed 2 bases from V and 4 bases from J, with 6 bases in between. Germline CDR1 reads MNHEY; CDR2 reads SMNVEV (reference sequence). The CDR3 is made up of 13 amino acids. In DNA form, the CDR3 reads TGTGCCAGCAGTTTAAGGGAGTACAATGAGCAGTTCTTC. Amino acid sequence: CASSLREYNEQFF.

In the case of this clone: A read error may produce the germline difference seen at one junction end. The chain joins TRBV5-1 to TRBJ2-2; 9 bases agree with TRBD2. The CDR3 has 15 residues. Germline V CDR1 and CDR2: SGHRS, YFSETQ. This chain's CDR3 is CASSRTSEITGELFF. The DNA for the CDR3 is TGTGCCAGCAGCAGGACTAGCGAGATCACCGGGGAGCTGTTTTTT. Filled out from reference TRBV5-1 and TRBJ2-2, the complete variable domain reads KAGVTQTPRYLIKTRGQQVTLSCSPISGHRSVSWYQQTPGQGLQFLFEYFSETQRNKGNFPGRFSGRQFSNSRSEMNVSTLELGDSALYLCASSRTSEITGELFFGEGSRLTVL.

The chain combines TRBV6-5 with TRBJ1-1; D ambiguous. Trimming shortened V by 5 bases and J by 1 base, and 11 bases separated the two germline ends. The V gene's germline CDR1 is MNHEY and CDR2 SVGAGI. The CDR3 runs 14 residues. DNA of the CDR3: TGTGCCAGCAGTGATCTCTCTCCGAACACTGAAGCTTTCTTT. The encoded protein is CASSDLSPNTEAFF.

CDR3 in DNA: TGTGCCAGCTGCGAGTGGTCCTACGAGCAGTACTTC. As protein: CASCEWSYEQYF. V and J are TRBV11-2 and TRBJ2-7; unclear D gene. The CDR3 is 12 residues long. Deletions cut 8 bases from V and 1 base from J, with 9 bases between. Germline CDR1 SGHAT, CDR2 FQNNGV. Variable domain in full (rest from reference TRBV11-2 and TRBJ2-7): EAGVAQSPRYKIIEKRQSVAFWCNPISGHATLYWYQQILGQGPKLLIQFQNNGVVDDSQLPKDRFSAERLKGVDSTLKIQPAKLEDSAVYLCASCEWSYEQYFGPGTRLTVT.

V and J are TRBV23-1 and TRBJ2-1, with 7 nucleotides matching TRBD1. TRBV23-1 falls under the ORF class, with uncertain function. CDR3 length: 16 amino acids. Unmatched junction bases numbered 10, after V lost 2 bases and J lost 6 bases. The CDR3 spells CASSQPGQPSPNEQFF. The DNA for the CDR3 is TGCGCCAGCAGTCAACCGGGACAGCCTAGCCCCAATGAGCAGTTCTTC.

The rearrangement joins TRBV6-6 to TRBJ2-7; 7 nucleotides line up with TRBD2. The germline gives CDR1 MNHNY, CDR2 SVGAGI (reference sequence). The CDR3 is 15 residues long. Trimming removed 2 bases from V and 5 bases from J; junction bases left unmatched: 9. This chain's CDR3 is CASSYRGGGIDEQYF. The DNA for the CDR3 is TGTGCCAGCAGTTACCGTGGGGGGGGAATCGACGAGCAGTACTTC.

The chain carries TRBV7-2 and TRBJ1-1; tentative D call: TRBD1 (5 bases). The germline V and J ends were trimmed by 3 bases and 0 bases, with 8 bases remaining between them. Germline V CDR1 and CDR2: SGHTA, FQGNSA. CDR3 length equals 14 residues. The CDR3 is CASSFGGVNTEAFF. In DNA, the CDR3 is TGTGCCAGCAGCTTTGGGGGTGTGAACACTGAAGCTTTCTTT.

CDR3 loop: CASSRVSSYNEQFF. The CDR3 DNA is TGTGCCAGCAGTCGAGTGAGTAGTTACAATGAGCAGTTCTTC. The chain couples TRBV28 to TRBJ2-1; D unresolved. Trimming left V 5 bases short and J 4 bases short, with 12 bases between. This CDR3 spans 14 amino acids. Germline CDR1 and CDR2: MDHEN and SYDVKM.

The rearrangement joins TRBV6-6 to TRBJ1-2, with D hard to call. V was trimmed by 5 bases and J by 7 bases, leaving 17 bases between them. The CDR3 spans 14 residues. Germline V CDR1 and CDR2: MNHNY, SVGAGI (reference sequence). The CDR3 coding sequence is TGTGCCAGCAGTCTCCGGACGGGCCCCTTTGGCTACACCTTC. Translation: CASSLRTGPFGYTF.

This sequence joins TRBV11-2 and TRBJ2-7; TRBD2 aligns across 8 bases. The CDR3 contains 15 residues. The germline V gene has CDR1 SGHAT and CDR2 FQNNGV. With V trimmed by 4 bases and J by 7 bases, 12 bases remained unmatched. DNA for the CDR3: TGTGCCAGCAGCTCACCCCGGCGGGGGGAAGGGGAGCAGTACTTC. Its protein is CASSSPRRGEGEQYF.

This rearrangement joins TRBV9 to TRBJ2-1, with a possible D match to TRBD2 (6 bases). The V and J ends lost 4 bases and 7 bases respectively, with 12 bases between them. Germline CDR1 and CDR2: SGDLS and YYNGEE. The CDR3 runs 13 residues. The CDR3, as DNA: TGTGCCAGCAGCACGACTAGTCTTAATGAGCAGTTCTTC. Its translation is CASSTTSLNEQFF.